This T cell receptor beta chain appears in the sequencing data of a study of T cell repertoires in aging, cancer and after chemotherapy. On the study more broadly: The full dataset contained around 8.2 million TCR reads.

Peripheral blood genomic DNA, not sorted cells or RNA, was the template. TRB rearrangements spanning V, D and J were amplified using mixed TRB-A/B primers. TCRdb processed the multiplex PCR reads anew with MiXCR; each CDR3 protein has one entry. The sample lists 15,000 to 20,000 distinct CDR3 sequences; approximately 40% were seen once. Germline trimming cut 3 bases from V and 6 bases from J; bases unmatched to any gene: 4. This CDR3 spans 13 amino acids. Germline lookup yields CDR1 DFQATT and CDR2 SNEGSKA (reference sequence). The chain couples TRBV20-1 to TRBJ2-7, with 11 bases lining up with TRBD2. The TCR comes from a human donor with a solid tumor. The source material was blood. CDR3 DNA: TGCAGTGCTAGTACTAGCGGGAGTCGCGAGCAGTACTTC. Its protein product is CSASTSGSREQYF.